This TCR beta chain was documented in a study of spatial heterogeneity in lung cancer. Study overall: Beta-chain sequences were consistently detected more often than alpha-chain sequences. Counts of TCR transcripts in tumor regions correlated strongly with a T cell module score (derived from matched bulk RNA-seq). Mean representation of each unique TCR and UMI combination in the raw reads exceeded 8.5 occurrences.

Time point here: sample taken at primary tumor resection. One entry per CDR3 protein, called by TCRdb with MiXCR from the 5' RACE reads. The sample carries 2,500 to 3,500 distinct CDR3 sequences, 15% to 20% recorded once. V was cut by 6 bases and J by 1 base, with 19 bases left in between. The CDR3 covers 16 residues. By its share, this clonotype is medium-sized. The antigen remains unidentified. General study points: One measure, the expanded intratumoral alpha and beta TCR count, tracked tumor mutation counts.

This chain uses TRBV12-3 or TRBV12-4 with TRBJ2-7; D is perhaps TRBD1 (6 bases). The sample here was lung tumor tissue, taken at surgery. The TCR comes from a male donor with early-stage non-small cell lung cancer. For the CDR3, the DNA is TGTGCCAGCAGGGGCCTACTAGGGGGAAGGTCCTACGAGCAGTACTTC. Translating gives CASRGLLGGRSYEQYF.